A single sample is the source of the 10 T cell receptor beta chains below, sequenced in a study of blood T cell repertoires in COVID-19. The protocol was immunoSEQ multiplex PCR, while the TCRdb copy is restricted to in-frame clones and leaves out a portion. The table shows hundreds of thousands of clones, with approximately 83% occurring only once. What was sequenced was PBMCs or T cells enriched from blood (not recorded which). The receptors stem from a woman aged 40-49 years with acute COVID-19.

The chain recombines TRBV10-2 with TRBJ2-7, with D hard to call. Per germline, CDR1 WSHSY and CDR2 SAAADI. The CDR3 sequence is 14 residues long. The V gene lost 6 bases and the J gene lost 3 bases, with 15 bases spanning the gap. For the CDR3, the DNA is TGCGCCAGCAGCCCCCGGTCTGCGAGCTACGAGCAGTACTTC. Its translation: CASSPRSASYEQYF.

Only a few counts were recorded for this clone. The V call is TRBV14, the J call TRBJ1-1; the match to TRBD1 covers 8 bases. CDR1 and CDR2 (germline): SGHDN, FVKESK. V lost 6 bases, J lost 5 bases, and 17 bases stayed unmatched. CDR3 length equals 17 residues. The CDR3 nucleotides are TGTGCCAGCAGTAAATCCCGTAGACAGGGGTTGATTACTGAAGCTTTCTTT. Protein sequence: CASSKSRRQGLITEAFF.

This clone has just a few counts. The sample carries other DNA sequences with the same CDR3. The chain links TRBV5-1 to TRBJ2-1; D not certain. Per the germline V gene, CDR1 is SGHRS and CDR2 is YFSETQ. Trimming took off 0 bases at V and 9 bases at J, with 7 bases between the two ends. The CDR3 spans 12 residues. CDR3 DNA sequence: TGCGCCAGCAGCTTGGCGGTCGGTGAGCAGTTCTTC. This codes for CASSLAVGEQFF. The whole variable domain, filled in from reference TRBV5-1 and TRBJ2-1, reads KAGVTQTPRYLIKTRGQQVTLSCSPISGHRSVSWYQQTPGQGLQFLFEYFSETQRNKGNFPGRFSGRQFSNSRSEMNVSTLELGDSALYLCASSLAVGEQFFGPGTRLTVL.

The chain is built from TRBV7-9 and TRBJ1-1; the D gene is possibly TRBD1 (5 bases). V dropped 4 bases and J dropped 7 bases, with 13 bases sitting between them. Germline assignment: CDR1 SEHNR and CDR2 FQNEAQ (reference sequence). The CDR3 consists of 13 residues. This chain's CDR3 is CASSSGRGDEAFF. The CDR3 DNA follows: TGTGCCAGCAGCTCCGGGAGGGGAGATGAAGCTTTCTTT.

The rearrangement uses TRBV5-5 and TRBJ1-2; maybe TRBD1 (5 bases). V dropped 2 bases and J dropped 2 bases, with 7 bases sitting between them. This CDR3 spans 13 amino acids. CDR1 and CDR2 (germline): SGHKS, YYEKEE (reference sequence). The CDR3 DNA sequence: TGTGCCAGCAGCTTAGGGGTCAACTATGGCTACACCTTC. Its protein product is CASSLGVNYGYTF.

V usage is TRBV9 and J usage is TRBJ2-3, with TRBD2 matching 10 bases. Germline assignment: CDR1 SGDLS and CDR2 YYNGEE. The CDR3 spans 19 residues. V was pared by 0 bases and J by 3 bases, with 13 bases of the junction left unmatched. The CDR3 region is CASSVGGVASGSWTDTQYF. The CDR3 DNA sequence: TGTGCCAGCAGCGTAGGCGGGGTGGCTAGCGGGAGTTGGACAGATACGCAGTATTTT. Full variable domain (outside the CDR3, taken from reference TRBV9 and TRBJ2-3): DSGVTQTPKHLITATGQRVTLRCSPRSGDLSVYWYQQSLDQGLQFLIQYYNGEERAKGNILERFSAQQFPDLHSELNLSSLELGDSALYFCASSVGGVASGSWTDTQYFGPGTRLTVL.

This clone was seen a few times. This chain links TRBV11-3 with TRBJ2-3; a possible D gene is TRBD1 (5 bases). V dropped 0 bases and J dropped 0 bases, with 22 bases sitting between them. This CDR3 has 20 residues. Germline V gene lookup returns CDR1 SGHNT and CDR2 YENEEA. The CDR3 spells CASSLDRGPRDVDSTDTQYF. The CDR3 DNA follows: TGTGCCAGCAGCTTAGATAGGGGCCCGCGAGACGTAGATAGCACAGATACGCAGTATTTT.

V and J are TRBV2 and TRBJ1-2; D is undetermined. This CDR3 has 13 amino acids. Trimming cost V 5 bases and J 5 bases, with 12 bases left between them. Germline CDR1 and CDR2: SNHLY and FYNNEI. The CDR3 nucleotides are TGTGCCAGCAGTCGAGGGTCGCAATATGGCTACACCTTC. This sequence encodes CASSRGSQYGYTF.

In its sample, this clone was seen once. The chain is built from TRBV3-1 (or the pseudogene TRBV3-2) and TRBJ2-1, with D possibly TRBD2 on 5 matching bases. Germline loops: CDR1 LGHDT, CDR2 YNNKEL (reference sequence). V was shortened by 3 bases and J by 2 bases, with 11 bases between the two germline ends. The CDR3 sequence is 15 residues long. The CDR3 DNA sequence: TGTGCCAGCAGCCAGAAGGACTGGGCCTACAATGAGCAGTTCTTC. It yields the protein CASSQKDWAYNEQFF.

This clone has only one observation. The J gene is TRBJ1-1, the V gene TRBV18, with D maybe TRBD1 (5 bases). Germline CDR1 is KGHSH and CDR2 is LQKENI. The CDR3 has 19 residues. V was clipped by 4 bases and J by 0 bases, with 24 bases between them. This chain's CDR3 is CASSRSLWGGREMNTEAFF. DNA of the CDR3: TGTGCCAGCTCACGGTCTCTGTGGGGGGGACGAGAGATGAACACTGAAGCTTTCTTT.